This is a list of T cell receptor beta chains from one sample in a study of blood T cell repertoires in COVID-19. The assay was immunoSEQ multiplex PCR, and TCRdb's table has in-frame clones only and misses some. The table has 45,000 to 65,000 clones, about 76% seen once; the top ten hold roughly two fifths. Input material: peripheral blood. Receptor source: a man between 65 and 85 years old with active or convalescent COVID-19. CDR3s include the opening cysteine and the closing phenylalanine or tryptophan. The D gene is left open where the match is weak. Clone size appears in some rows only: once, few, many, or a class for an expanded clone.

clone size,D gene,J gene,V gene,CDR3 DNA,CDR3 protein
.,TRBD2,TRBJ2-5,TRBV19,TGTGCCAGTAGTCGCGGGGGAGGAGAGACCCAGTACTTC,CASSRGGGETQYF
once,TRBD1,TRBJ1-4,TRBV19,TGTGCCAGTAGTCGGGGACAGGTCCCCGTGGGGCGCCTTGCAACTAATGAAAAACTGTTTTTT,CASSRGQVPVGRLATNEKLFF
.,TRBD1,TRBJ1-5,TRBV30,TGTGCCTGGAGTGGACCGGGACAGGGGGGCAATCAGCCCCAGCATTTT,CAWSGPGQGGNQPQHF
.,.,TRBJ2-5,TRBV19,TGTGCCAGTAGCCCCTGGACAGTTTCCCAAGAGACCCAGTACTTC,CASSPWTVSQETQYF
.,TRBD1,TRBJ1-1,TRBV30,TGTGCCTGGAGCTCGGGACAGGTGAACACTGAAGCTTTCTTT,CAWSSGQVNTEAFF
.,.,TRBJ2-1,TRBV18,TGTGCCAGCTCACCACCGACAGGCAATGAGTTCTTC,CASSPPTGNEFF
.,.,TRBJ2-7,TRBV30,TGTGCCTGGAGTACGGGATCGTACGAGCAGTACTTC,CAWSTGSYEQYF
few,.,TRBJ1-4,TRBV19,TGTGCCAGTAGTACCCAGTCTGGGCTTTCTAATGAAAAACTGTTTTTT,CASSTQSGLSNEKLFF
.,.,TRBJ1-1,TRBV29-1,TGCAGCGTGGAGGTCCAGCCTTTAAACACTGAAGCTTTCTTT,CSVEVQPLNTEAFF
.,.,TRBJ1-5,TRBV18,TGTGCCAGCTCACCATTGTCGAGTCAGCCCCAGCATTTT,CASSPLSSQPQHF
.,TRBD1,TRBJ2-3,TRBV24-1,TGTGCCACCAGTGATTTTCCACCGGGACAGGATAACTATTGCACAGATACGCAGTATTTT,CATSDFPPGQDNYCTDTQYF
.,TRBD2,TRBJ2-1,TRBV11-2,TGTGCCAGCAGCCCTCGACTAGCGGGAACCTACAATGAGCAGTTCTTC,CASSPRLAGTYNEQFF
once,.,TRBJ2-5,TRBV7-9,TGTGCCAGCAGCCGAAACACACAAGAGACCCAGTACTTC,CASSRNTQETQYF
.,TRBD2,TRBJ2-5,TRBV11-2,TGTGCCAGCAGCCCTCGTTTAGCGGGGGGTGTCCAGTACTTC,CASSPRLAGGVQYF
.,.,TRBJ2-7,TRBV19,TGTGCCAGTAGTATATCGGGAGCGGACGAGCAGTACTTC,CASSISGADEQYF
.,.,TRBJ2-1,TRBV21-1,TGTGCCAGCAGCATACCCGGACAGACTTACAATGAGCAGTTCTTC,CASSIPGQTYNEQFF
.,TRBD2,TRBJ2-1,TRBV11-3,TGTGCCAGCAGCCCACGGCTAGCGGGAGGGGGGGCCTACAATGAGCAGTTCTTC,CASSPRLAGGGAYNEQFF
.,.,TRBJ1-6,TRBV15,TGTGCCACCAGCAGAGGGCATACTAATTCACCCCTCCACTTT,CATSRGHTNSPLHF
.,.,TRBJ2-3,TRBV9,TGTGCCAGCACCAGGGTTAGCACAGATACGCAGTATTTT,CASTRVSTDTQYF
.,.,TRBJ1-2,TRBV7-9,TGTGCCAGCAGCAGAGTGGTAGGGGATGGCTACACCTTC,CASSRVVGDGYTF